This is a list of T cell receptor beta chains from one sample in a study of T cells in localized non-small cell lung cancer. Data came from immunoSEQ multiplex PCR; TCRdb stores just in-frame clones and leaves some out. Among roughly 48,000 clones listed, roughly 80% were seen once. Sample: peripheral blood, taken before any cancer treatment. These receptors all stem from a man between 35 and 75 years old with stage I squamous cell lung carcinoma. Both conserved end residues are part of each CDR3. The D gene is left open where the match is weak. Size is omitted from some rows. Given values are once, few, many or a class for expanded clones.

size	V	D	J	DNA	CDR3
once	TRBV6-1	-	TRBJ1-6	TGTGCCAGCATTAGCAGGGAGAATAATTCACCCCTCCACTTT	CASISRENNSPLHF
many	TRBV9	-	TRBJ1-2	TGTGCCAGCAGCGTAGGGGGGGATCCCCACTATGGCTACACCTTC	CASSVGGDPHYGYTF
-	TRBV28	TRBD2	TRBJ2-5	TGTGCCAGCAGGGAGCGGGGGAGTTGGGAGACCCAGTACTTC	CASRERGSWETQYF
-	TRBV4-3	-	TRBJ2-4	TGCGCCAGCAGCCAAGATGCGGCTCTTGAAAACATTCAGTACTTC	CASSQDAALENIQYF
many	TRBV5-1	-	TRBJ1-6	TGCGCCAGCAGCTTGGGTGATTCACCCCTCCACTTT	CASSLGDSPLHF
few	TRBV4-1	TRBD2	TRBJ2-1	TGCGCCAGCAGCCCAGTAGAGCGGGGGGCCAACAATGAGCAGTTCTTC	CASSPVERGANNEQFF
-	TRBV7-9	TRBD1	TRBJ1-2	TGTGCCAGCAGCTTTGGACAGGCGTATGGCTACACCTTC	CASSFGQAYGYTF
-	TRBV5-1	-	TRBJ1-1	TGCGCCAGCAGCCGCGACACGTACATGAACACTGAAGCTTTCTTT	CASSRDTYMNTEAFF
-	TRBV11-3	-	TRBJ2-7	TGTGCCAGCAGCTTAAGGGTCCTTGGGGAGTACTTC	CASSLRVLGEYF
-	TRBV5-4	-	TRBJ1-6	TGTGCCAGCACGGACAGTACTAATTCACCCCTCCACTTT	CASTDSTNSPLHF
-	TRBV6-5	TRBD1	TRBJ1-3	TGTGCCATCAGCCAGGGACAGGGAGGAAACACCATATATTTT	CAISQGQGGNTIYF
-	TRBV5-5	-	TRBJ2-7	TGTGCCAGCAGCTTGTCAGGGAGCTCCTACGAGCAGTACTTC	CASSLSGSSYEQYF
few	TRBV9	-	TRBJ1-4	TGTGCCAGCAGCGCCGTCGATGAAAAACTGTTTTTT	CASSAVDEKLFF
-	TRBV19	TRBD2	TRBJ2-7	TGTGCCAGTAGTATGCGGGGGTACGAGCAGTACTTC	CASSMRGYEQYF
-	TRBV30	-	TRBJ2-7	TGTGCCTGGAGTGTCCTTCCCTACGAGCAGTACTTC	CAWSVLPYEQYF
-	TRBV5-1	-	TRBJ1-2	TGCGCCAGCAGCTTGGTGGGGGCCGACTCTGGCTACACCTTC	CASSLVGADSGYTF
-	TRBV7-9	TRBD1	TRBJ2-7	TGTGCCAGCAGCCTCATGACAGGGAACCCCTACGAGCAGTACTTC	CASSLMTGNPYEQYF
-	TRBV2	-	TRBJ2-2	TGTGCCAGCAGTTACAACAGAAACACCGGGGAGCTGTTTTTT	CASSYNRNTGELFF
once	TRBV6-1	TRBD2	TRBJ2-3	TGTGCCACCACGTTGTATAGCGGGGGAGCGGATACGCAGTATTTT	CATTLYSGGADTQYF
medium-sized	TRBV9	-	TRBJ1-1	TGTGCCAGCAGCCCGCGGGGGGACACTGAAGCTTTCTTT	CASSPRGDTEAFF
-	TRBV13	TRBD1	TRBJ1-2	TGTGCCGGCAGCTTAGGCGTGACAGGGAATGGCTACACCTTC	CAGSLGVTGNGYTF
-	TRBV28	-	TRBJ1-5	TGTGCCAGCACCCGCGGGGGGAATCAGCCCCAGCATTTT	CASTRGGNQPQHF
few	TRBV19	-	TRBJ2-2	TGTGCCAGTACCCCTAGGCGGGTTATGACCGGGGAGCTGTTTTTT	CASTPRRVMTGELFF
-	TRBV5-6	TRBD2	TRBJ2-5	TGTGCCAGCAGCTTGAAAACTAGCGGGTCCCAAGAGACCCAGTACTTC	CASSLKTSGSQETQYF
-	TRBV20-1	-	TRBJ2-5	TGCAGTGCAAGCAGGGGGACCCAGTACTTC	CSASRGTQYF
-	TRBV19	-	TRBJ2-7	TGTGCCAGTAGTAGGGGGTCCTTTGCCTACGAGCAGTACTTC	CASSRGSFAYEQYF
-	TRBV6-5	-	TRBJ2-3	TGTGCCAGCAGCCCCCGTGGTAGAGATACGCAGTATTTT	CASSPRGRDTQYF
-	TRBV2	-	TRBJ1-3	TGTGCCAGCACTGAGACAGATTCTGGAAACACCATATATTTT	CASTETDSGNTIYF
-	TRBV5-4	TRBD1	TRBJ2-7	TGTGCCAGCAGCCCCCAAGGGGGACAGGGGGGGATCCTGGAGCAGTACTTC	CASSPQGGQGGILEQYF
-	TRBV5-8	-	TRBJ2-1	TGTGCCAGCAGCTTGGGGGGGCGTCTCTACAATGAGCAGTTCTTC	CASSLGGRLYNEQFF